This T cell receptor (beta chain) stems from a study of OX40 agonist ivuxolimab in advanced cancers. Study in general: Two patients with cutaneous melanoma and one with hepatocellular carcinoma, three in total, showed partial responses. General study points: People who partly responded at 0.1-3.0 mg/kg had some of the least clonal expansion seen.

CDR3 size: 15 residues. Per germline, CDR1 SNHLY and CDR2 FYNNEI. V shed 6 bases and J 7 bases; nucleotides not matched to a gene: 4. Remarks on this clone: Its antigen remains unknown.

Generated by immunoSEQ multiplex PCR, the TCRdb table keeps only in-frame clones and is missing some. Of about 14,000 clones in the sample, about three quarters are singletons; the top ten hold just under 40%. The V gene is TRBV2, the J gene TRBJ2-1; 15 nucleotides agree with TRBD2. The clonotype comes from an adult with an advanced solid tumor such as melanoma, head and neck, liver or kidney cancer. The input for sequencing was CD4+ or CD8+ T cells sorted from blood, taken in a trial of the OX40 agonist ivuxolimab. CDR3: CASSGLAGGRNEQFF. As DNA, the CDR3 is TGTGCCAGCAGCGGACTAGCGGGAGGGCGTAATGAGCAGTTCTTC.